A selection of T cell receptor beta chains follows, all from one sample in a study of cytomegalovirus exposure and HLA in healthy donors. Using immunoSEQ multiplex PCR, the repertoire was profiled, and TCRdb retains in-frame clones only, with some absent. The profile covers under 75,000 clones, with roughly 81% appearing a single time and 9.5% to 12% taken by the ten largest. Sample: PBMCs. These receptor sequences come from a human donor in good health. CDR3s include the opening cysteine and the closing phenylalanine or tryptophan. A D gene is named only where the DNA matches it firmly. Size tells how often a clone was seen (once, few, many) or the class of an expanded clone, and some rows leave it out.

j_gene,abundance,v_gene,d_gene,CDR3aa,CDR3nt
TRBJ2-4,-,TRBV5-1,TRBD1,CASSFGDSKDIQYF,TGCGCCAGCAGCTTTGGGGACAGTAAAGACATTCAGTACTTC
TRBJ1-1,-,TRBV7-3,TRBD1,CASSLTGQGTEAFF,TGTGCCAGCAGCTTAACGGGACAGGGGACTGAAGCTTTCTTT
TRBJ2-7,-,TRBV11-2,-,CASSLDPQGYEQYF,TGTGCCAGCAGCTTAGATCCGCAGGGGTACGAGCAGTACTTC
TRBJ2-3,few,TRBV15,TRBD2,CATSSLGLGITDTQYF,TGTGCCACCAGCAGCCTAGGACTAGGGATCACAGATACGCAGTATTTT
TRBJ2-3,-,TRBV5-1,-,CASSETAYSDTQYF,TGCGCCAGCAGCGAGACAGCATATTCAGATACGCAGTATTTT
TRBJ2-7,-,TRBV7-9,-,CASSANGYEQYF,TGTGCCAGCAGCGCTAATGGCTACGAGCAGTACTTC
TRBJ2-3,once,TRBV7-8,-,CASSLMVAASTDTQYF,TGTGCCAGCAGCTTAATGGTCGCGGCTAGCACAGATACGCAGTATTTT
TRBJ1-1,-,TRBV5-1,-,CASSQGGSTEAFF,TGCGCCAGCAGCCAGGGTGGTAGCACTGAAGCTTTCTTT
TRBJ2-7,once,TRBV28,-,CASSLSRGIYEQYF,TGTGCCAGCAGTTTAAGCCGCGGGATCTACGAGCAGTACTTC
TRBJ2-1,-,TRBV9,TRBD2,CASSPRILAEYNEQFF,TGTGCCAGCAGCCCCCGTATACTAGCGGAGTACAATGAGCAGTTCTTC
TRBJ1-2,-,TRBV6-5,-,CASSPRGSNYGYTF,TGTGCCAGCAGCCCCCGCGGATCTAACTATGGCTACACCTTC
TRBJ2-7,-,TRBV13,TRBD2,CASSLRGLAQSYEQYF,TGTGCCAGCAGCTTACGGGGACTAGCGCAGTCCTACGAGCAGTACTTC
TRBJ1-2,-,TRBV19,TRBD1,CASRTGGNGYTF,TGTGCCAGTCGGACAGGGGGCAATGGCTACACCTTC
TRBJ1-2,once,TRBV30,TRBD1,CAWSVRGTGPSNYGYTF,TGTGCCTGGAGTGTAAGGGGGACAGGGCCGTCTAACTATGGCTACACCTTC
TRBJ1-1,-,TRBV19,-,CASSTGQFTEAFF,TGTGCCAGTAGCACAGGGCAGTTTACTGAAGCTTTCTTT
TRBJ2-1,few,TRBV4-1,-,CASSRDQGGAGGHEQFF,TGCGCCAGCAGCCGCGACCAGGGGGGGGCGGGAGGTCATGAGCAGTTCTTC
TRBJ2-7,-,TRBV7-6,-,CASSLALSTYEQYF,TGTGCCAGCAGCTTAGCGCTTAGTACTTACGAGCAGTACTTC
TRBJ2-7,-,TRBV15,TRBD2,CATSNVGLSYEQYF,TGTGCCACCAGCAATGTGGGACTATCCTACGAGCAGTACTTC
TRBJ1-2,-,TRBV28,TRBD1,CASSFEDREYGYTF,TGTGCCAGCAGTTTTGAGGACAGGGAATATGGCTACACCTTC
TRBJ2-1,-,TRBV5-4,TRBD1,CASSVRQGSYNEQFF,TGTGCCAGCAGCGTAAGACAGGGCTCCTACAATGAGCAGTTCTTC
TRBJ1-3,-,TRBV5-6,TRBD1,CASSRHRDSSGNTIYF,TGTGCCAGCAGCCGACATCGGGACAGCTCTGGAAACACCATATATTTT
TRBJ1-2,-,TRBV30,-,CAWSVQNSRNYGYTF,TGTGCCTGGAGTGTACAAAACAGTCGGAACTATGGCTACACCTTC
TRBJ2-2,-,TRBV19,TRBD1,CASSGQGTGELFF,TGTGCCAGTAGCGGACAGGGGACCGGGGAGCTGTTTTTT
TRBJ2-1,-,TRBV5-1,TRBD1,CASSPRDRGVNEQFF,TGCGCCAGCAGCCCCCGGGACAGGGGCGTAAATGAGCAGTTCTTC
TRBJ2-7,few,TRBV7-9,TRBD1,CASSLQGAASDEQYF,TGTGCCAGCAGCCTTCAGGGGGCGGCCTCGGACGAGCAGTACTTC
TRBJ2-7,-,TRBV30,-,CAWSQARYEQYF,TGTGCCTGGAGTCAAGCCCGTTACGAGCAGTACTTC
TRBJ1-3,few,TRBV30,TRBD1,CAWSVEDRTGNTIYF,TGTGCCTGGAGTGTAGAGGACAGGACTGGAAACACCATATATTTT
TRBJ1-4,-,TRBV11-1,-,CASSLWDTTNEKLFF,TGTGCCAGCAGCCTTTGGGACACGACTAATGAAAAACTGTTTTTT
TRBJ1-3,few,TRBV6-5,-,CASVGEPNTIYF,TGTGCCAGCGTCGGGGAACCAAACACCATATATTTT
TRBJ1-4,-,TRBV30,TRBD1,CAWSVGTGTGHEKLFF,TGTGCCTGGAGTGTCGGAACCGGGACAGGGCATGAAAAACTGTTTTTT
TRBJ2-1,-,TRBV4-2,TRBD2,CASSLTSGSSYNEQFF,TGTGCCAGCAGCCTTACGAGCGGGAGCTCCTACAATGAGCAGTTCTTC
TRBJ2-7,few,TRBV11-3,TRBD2,CASSRGGTDDPYEQYF,TGTGCCAGCAGCCGGGGGGGGACGGACGATCCCTACGAGCAGTACTTC
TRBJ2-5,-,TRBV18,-,CASSPVRQAQETQYF,TGTGCCAGCTCTCCCGTCAGACAGGCACAAGAGACCCAGTACTTC
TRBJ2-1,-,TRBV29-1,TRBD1,CSAFGTDSYNEQFF,TGCAGCGCCTTCGGGACAGACTCCTACAATGAGCAGTTCTTC
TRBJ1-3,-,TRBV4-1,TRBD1,CASSQWGQGNTIYF,TGCGCCAGCAGCCAATGGGGACAGGGAAACACCATATATTTT
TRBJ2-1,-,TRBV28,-,CASSFGGASSYNEQFF,TGTGCCAGCAGTTTTGGGGGGGCCAGCTCCTACAATGAGCAGTTCTTC
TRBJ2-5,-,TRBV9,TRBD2,CASSEAGGETQYF,TGTGCCAGCAGCGAGGCGGGAGGAGAGACCCAGTACTTC
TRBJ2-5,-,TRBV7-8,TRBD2,CASSPMTSGRVETQYF,TGTGCCAGCAGCCCTATGACTAGCGGGAGGGTAGAGACCCAGTACTTC
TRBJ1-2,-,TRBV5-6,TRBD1,CASSPGRGYGYTF,TGTGCCAGCAGCCCAGGCAGGGGGTATGGCTACACCTTC
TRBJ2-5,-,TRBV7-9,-,CASSRLETQYF,TGTGCCAGCAGCCGGTTAGAGACCCAGTACTTC
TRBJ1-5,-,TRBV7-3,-,CASSLDGQSNQPQHF,TGTGCCAGCAGCTTAGATGGTCAGAGCAATCAGCCCCAGCATTTT
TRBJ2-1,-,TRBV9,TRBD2,CASNSGTSHYNEQFF,TGTGCCAGCAACTCCGGGACTAGCCACTACAATGAGCAGTTCTTC
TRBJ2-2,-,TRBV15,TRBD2,CASSQREGSVTGELFF,TGTGCCAGCTCACAGCGGGAGGGTTCGGTAACCGGGGAGCTGTTTTTT
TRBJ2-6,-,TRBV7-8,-,CASSLEDLGAQWANVLTF,TGTGCCAGCAGCTTAGAGGACCTAGGGGCCCAGTGGGCCAACGTCCTGACTTTC
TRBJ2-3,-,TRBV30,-,CAWSNGAKDTQYF,TGTGCCTGGAGTAATGGAGCGAAAGATACGCAGTATTTT
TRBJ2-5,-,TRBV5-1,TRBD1,CASSYNQGAQTQYF,TGCGCCAGCAGCTACAACCAGGGGGCACAGACCCAGTACTTC
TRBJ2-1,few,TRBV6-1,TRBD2,CASTLSGASYNEQFF,TGTGCCAGCACCTTAAGCGGGGCTTCCTACAATGAGCAGTTCTTC
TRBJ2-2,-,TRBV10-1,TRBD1,CASSGGTGANTGELFF,TGCGCCAGCAGTGGCGGGACAGGGGCTAACACCGGGGAGCTGTTTTTT
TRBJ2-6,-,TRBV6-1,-,CASSEVEQGSGANVLTF,TGTGCCAGCAGTGAAGTGGAACAGGGTAGTGGGGCCAACGTCCTGACTTTC
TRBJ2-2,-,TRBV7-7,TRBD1,CASSLEGGSGELFF,TGTGCTAGCAGCTTAGAAGGGGGCTCGGGGGAGCTGTTTTTT
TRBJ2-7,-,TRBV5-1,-,CASRWSEAYEQYF,TGCGCCAGCAGGTGGTCGGAGGCCTACGAGCAGTACTTC
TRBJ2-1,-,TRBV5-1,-,CASSSTYEQFF,TGCGCCAGCAGCTCGACTTATGAGCAGTTCTTC
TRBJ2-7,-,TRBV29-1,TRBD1,CSALSPGQGAYEQYF,TGCAGCGCCCTCAGTCCGGGACAGGGGGCCTACGAGCAGTACTTC
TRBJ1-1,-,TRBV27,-,CASRGARAEHGTEAFF,TGTGCCAGCAGGGGGGCCCGGGCGGAGCATGGCACTGAAGCTTTCTTT
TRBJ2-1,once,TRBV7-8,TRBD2,CASSLGTGGEQFF,TGTGCCAGCAGCTTAGGCACGGGAGGGGAGCAGTTCTTC